This T cell receptor beta chain was sequenced in a study of CD8 T cells in ankylosing spondylitis. Making the TCR beta libraries involved quantitative 5'-RACE with molecular barcodes. MiXCR was run by TCRdb on the 5' RACE reads, yielding one entry per CDR3 protein. The sample lists fewer than 500,000 distinct CDR3 sequences, about 22% seen once, with around 17% in the top ten. For this clonotype: Its antigen is unidentified.

Study findings and constraints: Certain motif variants had earlier appeared in reactive arthritis synovial fluid and blood. A TCR beta motif made of under 10 highly homologous variants seemed typical of ankylosing spondylitis blood. Reportedly, significant enrichment of disease-linked clones occurred in matched ankylosing spondylitis synovial fluid.

Germline V CDR1 and CDR2: LGHDT, YNNKEL (reference sequence). The CDR3 sequence is 14 residues long. Deletions cut 3 bases from V and 5 bases from J, with 12 bases between. Specimen: blood, either unsorted or a sorted T cell fraction (not recorded which). The chain joins TRBV3-1 to TRBJ2-3, with D possibly TRBD1 on 5 matching bases. This sequence was found in a male donor with ankylosing spondylitis. The CDR3: CASSHEPTGDTQYF. Here the CDR3 DNA reads TGTGCCAGCAGCCACGAGCCAACAGGAGATACGCAGTATTTT.